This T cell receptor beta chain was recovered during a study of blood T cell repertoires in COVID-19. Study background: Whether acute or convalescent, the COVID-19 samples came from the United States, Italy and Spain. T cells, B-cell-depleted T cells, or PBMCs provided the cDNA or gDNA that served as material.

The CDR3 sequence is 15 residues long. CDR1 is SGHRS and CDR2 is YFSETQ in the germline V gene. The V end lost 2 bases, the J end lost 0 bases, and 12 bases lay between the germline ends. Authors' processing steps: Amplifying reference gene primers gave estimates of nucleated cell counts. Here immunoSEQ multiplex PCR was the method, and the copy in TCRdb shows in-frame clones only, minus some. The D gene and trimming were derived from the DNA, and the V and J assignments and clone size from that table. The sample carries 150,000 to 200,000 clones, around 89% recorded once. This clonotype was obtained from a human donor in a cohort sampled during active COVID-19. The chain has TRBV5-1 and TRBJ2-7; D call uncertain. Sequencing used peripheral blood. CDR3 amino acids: CASSFVWQDSYEQYF. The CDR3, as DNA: TGCGCCAGCAGCTTCGTATGGCAGGACTCCTACGAGCAGTACTTC. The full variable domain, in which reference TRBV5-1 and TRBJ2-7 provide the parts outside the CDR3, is KAGVTQTPRYLIKTRGQQVTLSCSPISGHRSVSWYQQTPGQGLQFLFEYFSETQRNKGNFPGRFSGRQFSNSRSEMNVSTLELGDSALYLCASSFVWQDSYEQYFGPGTRLTVT.